This TCR beta chain was observed in a study of human T cells and chemical hapten exposure. Original data processing: A per-sample median of 95,638 TCRs was observed, with a range of roughly 20,000 to 750,000. Each CDR3 protein gets one entry after TCRdb re-called the RACE reads with MiXCR. These V and J calls derive from TCRdb rather than the authors' analysis. The table shows roughly 60,000 distinct CDR3 sequences, with about 6.7% occurring only once. Described time point: pre-sensitization, week 0. Documented treatment: therapeutic diphenylcyclopropenone sensitization with weekly scalp DPC. Each donor was an alopecia patient between 18 and 70 years of age who qualified for DPC. Points from the study as a whole: Significantly more large CDR3 similarity clusters were formed by expanded TCRs than by controls. Patch test score showed a positive correlation with PT1 expanded TCR counts.

This clonotype was seen repeatedly, ten times or more. Its antigen is as yet unknown. The CDR3 spans 16 residues. V was clipped by 7 bases and J by 1 base, with 19 bases between them. Germline V gives CDR1 MRHNA, CDR2 SNTAGT. The material was whole blood, obtained in connection with sensitization to the hapten diphenylcyclopropenone (DPC). The source of this sequence is a woman in her thirties with alopecia areata. Some clones in this sample may be carry-over from other donors' samples. This chain links TRBV6-4 with TRBJ1-1; D remains ambiguous. CDR3 in DNA: TGTGCCAGCACCCGAGTACGGTTTCCCCGGAACACTGAAGCTTTCTTT. The encoded protein is CASTRVRFPRNTEAFF.